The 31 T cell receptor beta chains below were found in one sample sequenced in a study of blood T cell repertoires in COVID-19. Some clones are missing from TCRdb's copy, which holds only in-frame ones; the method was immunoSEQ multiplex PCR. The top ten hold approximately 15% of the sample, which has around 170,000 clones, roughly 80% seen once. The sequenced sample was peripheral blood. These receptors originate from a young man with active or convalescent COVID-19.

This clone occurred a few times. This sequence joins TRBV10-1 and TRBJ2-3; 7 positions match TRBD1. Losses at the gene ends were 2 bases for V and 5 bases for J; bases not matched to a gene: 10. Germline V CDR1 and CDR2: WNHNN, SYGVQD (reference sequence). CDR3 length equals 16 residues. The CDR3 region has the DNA TGCGCCAGCAGTGAGAACATACAGGGGCCACTAGATACGCAGTATTTT. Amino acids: CASSENIQGPLDTQYF.

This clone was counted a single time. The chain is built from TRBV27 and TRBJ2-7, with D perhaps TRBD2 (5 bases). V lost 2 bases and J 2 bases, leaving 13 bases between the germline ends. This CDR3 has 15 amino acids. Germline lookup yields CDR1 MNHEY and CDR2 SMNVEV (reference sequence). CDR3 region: CASSLEGTFAYEQYF. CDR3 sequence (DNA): TGTGCCAGCAGTTTAGAGGGAACCTTTGCCTACGAGCAGTACTTC.

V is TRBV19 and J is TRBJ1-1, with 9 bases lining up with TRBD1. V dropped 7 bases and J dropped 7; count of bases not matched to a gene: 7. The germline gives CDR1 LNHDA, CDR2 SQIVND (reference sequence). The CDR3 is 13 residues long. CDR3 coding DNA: TGTGCCAGTACCCGCGGACAGGGGAATGAAGCTTTCTTT. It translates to CASTRGQGNEAFF.

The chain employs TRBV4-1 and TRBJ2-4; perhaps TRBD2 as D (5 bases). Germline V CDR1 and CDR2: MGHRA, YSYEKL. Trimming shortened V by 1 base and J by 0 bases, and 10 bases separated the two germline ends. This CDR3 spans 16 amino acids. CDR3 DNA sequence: TGCGCCAGCAGCCAAGGGCTAGCCGGAGCCAAAAACATTCAGTACTTC. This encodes CASSQGLAGAKNIQYF.

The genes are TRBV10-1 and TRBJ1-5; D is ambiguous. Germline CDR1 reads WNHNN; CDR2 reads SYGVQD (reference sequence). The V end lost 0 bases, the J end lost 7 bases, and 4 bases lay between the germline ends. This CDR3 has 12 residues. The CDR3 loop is CASSESLQPQHF. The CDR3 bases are TGCGCCAGCAGTGAGTCTCTACAGCCCCAGCATTTT.

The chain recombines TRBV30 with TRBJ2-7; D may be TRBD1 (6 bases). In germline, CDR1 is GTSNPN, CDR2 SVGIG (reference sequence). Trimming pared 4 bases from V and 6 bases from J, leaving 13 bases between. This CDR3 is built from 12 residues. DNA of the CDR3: TGTGCCTGGATGCGTGGCAGGGGCGAGCAGTACTTC. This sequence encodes CAWMRGRGEQYF.

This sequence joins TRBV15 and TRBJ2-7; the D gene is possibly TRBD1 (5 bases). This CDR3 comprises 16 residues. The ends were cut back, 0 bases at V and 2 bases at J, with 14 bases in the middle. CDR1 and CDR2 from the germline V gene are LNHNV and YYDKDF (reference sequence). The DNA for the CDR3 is TGTGCCACCAGCAGAGAGGGGCCCGGGCCAGCCTACGAGCAGTACGTC. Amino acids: CATSREGPGPAYEQYV.

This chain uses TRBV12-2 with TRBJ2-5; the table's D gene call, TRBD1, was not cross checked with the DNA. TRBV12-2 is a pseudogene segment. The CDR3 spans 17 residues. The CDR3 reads CASRPRGRDRGSETQYF. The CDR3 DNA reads TGTGCAAGTCGCCCCCGGGGGCGGGACAGGGGATCGGAGACCCAGTACTTC.

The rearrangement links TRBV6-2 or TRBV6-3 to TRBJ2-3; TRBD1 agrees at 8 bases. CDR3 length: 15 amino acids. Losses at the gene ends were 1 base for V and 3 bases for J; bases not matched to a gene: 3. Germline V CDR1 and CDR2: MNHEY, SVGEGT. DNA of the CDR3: TGTGCCAGCAGTTACTTACGACAGGGGACAGATACGCAGTATTTT. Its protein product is CASSYLRQGTDTQYF.

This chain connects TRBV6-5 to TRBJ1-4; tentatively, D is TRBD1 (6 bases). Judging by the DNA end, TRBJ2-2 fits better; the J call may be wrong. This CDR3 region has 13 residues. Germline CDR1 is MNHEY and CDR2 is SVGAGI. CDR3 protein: CASSRTGTGELFF. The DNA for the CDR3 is TGTGCCAGCAGCCGCACCGGGACAGGGGAGCTGTTTTTT.

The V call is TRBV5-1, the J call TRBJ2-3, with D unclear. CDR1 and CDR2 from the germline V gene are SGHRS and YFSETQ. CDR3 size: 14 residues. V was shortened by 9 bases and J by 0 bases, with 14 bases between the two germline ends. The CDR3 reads CATRSVSSTDTQYF. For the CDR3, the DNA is TGCGCCACGAGGTCGGTCTCTAGCACAGATACGCAGTATTTT.

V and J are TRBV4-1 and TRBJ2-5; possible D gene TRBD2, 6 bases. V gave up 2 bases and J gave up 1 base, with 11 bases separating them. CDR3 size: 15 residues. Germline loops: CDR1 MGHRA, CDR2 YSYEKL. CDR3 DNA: TGCGCCAGCAGCCAATTACTAGCCCCCCAAGAGACCCAGTACTTC. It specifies CASSQLLAPQETQYF.

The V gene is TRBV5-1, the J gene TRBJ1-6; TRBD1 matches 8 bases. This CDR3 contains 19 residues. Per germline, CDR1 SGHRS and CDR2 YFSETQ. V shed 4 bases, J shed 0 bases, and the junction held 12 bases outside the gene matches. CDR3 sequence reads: CASSQGTGVDGSYNSPLHF. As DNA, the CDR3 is TGCGCCAGCAGCCAAGGGACAGGCGTTGATGGCTCCTATAATTCACCCCTCCACTTT.

The CDR3 DNA is TGTGCCAGCAGTTTCTACAGTAACACTGAAGCTTTCTTT. This gives the protein CASSFYSNTEAFF. This chain uses TRBV27 with TRBJ1-1, with no clear D. V gave up 3 bases and J gave up 2 bases, with 7 bases separating them. CDR1 MNHEY and CDR2 SMNVEV come from the germline V gene (reference sequence). The CDR3 spans 13 residues.

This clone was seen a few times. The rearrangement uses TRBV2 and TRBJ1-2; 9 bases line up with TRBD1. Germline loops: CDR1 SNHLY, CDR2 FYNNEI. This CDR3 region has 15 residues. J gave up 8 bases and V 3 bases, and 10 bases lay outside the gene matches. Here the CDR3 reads CASSENRGQGVGYTF. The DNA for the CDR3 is TGTGCCAGCAGTGAGAATCGGGGACAGGGAGTCGGCTACACCTTC.

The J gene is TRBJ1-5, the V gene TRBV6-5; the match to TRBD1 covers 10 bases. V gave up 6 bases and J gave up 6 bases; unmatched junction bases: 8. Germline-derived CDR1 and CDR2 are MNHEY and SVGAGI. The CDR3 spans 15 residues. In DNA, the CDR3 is TGTGCCAGCAGCCAAGACAGGGGGCTAGTTCAGCCCCAGCATTTT. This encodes CASSQDRGLVQPQHF.

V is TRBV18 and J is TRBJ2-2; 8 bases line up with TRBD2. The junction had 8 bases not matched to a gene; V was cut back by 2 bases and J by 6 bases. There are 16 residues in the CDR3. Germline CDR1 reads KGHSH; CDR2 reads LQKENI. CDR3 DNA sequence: TGTGCCAGCTCACCAGCGGCGGGAGGCTACGCCGGGGAGCTGTTTTTT. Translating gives CASSPAAGGYAGELFF.

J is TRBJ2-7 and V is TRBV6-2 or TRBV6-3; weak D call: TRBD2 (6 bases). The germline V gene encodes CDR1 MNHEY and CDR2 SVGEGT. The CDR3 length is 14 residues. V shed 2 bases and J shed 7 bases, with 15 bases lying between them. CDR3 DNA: TGTGCCAGCAGTTACGAGGGGAGGATGCCGGAGCAGTACTTC. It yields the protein CASSYEGRMPEQYF.

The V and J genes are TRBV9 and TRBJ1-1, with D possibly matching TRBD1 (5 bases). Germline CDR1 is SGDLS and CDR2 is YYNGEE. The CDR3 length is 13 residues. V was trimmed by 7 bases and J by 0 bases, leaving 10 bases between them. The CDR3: CASDGGVNTEAFF. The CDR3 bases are TGTGCCAGCGACGGGGGGGTGAACACTGAAGCTTTCTTT.

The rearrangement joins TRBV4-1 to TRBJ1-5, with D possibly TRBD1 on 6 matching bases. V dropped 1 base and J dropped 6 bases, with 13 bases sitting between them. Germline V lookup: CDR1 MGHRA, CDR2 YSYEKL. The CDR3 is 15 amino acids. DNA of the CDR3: TGCGCCAGCAGCCAAGCTGAGGGGGTCGGTCAGCCCCAGCATTTT. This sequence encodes CASSQAEGVGQPQHF.

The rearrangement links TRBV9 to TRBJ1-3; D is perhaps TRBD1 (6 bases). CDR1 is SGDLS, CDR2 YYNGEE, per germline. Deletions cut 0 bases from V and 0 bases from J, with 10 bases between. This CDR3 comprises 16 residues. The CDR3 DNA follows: TGTGCCAGCAGCGTAGTGGACAGCACCTCTGGAAACACCATATATTTT. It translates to CASSVVDSTSGNTIYF.

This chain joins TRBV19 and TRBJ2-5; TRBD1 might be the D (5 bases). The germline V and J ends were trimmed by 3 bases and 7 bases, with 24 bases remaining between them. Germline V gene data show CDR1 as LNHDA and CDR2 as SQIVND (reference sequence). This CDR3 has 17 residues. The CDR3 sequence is CASSIGTTHGFGATQYF. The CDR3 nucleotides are TGTGCCAGTAGTATCGGAACCACTCACGGTTTTGGGGCGACCCAGTACTTC.

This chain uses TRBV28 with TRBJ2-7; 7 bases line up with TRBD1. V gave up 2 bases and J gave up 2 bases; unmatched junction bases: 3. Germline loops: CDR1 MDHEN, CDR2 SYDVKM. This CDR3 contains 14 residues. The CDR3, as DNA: TGTGCCAGCAGTTTAGCTGGACAGGCCTACGAGCAGTACTTC. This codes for CASSLAGQAYEQYF. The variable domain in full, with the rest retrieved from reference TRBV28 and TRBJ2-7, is DVKVTQSSRYLVKRTGEKVFLECVQDMDHENMFWYRQDPGLGLRLIYFSYDVKMKEKGDIPEGYSVSREKKERFSLILESASTNQTSMYLCASSLAGQAYEQYFGPGTRLTVT.

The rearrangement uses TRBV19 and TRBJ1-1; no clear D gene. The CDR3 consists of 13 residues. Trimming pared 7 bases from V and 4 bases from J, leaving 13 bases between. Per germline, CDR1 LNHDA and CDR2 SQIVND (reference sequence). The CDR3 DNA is TGTGCCAGTACCCTCGTAGGGAGCACTGAAGCTTTCTTT. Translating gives CASTLVGSTEAFF.

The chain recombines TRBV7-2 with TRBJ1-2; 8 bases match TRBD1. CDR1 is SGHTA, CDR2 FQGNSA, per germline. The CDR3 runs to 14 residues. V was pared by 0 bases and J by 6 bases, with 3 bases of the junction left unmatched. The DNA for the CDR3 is TGTGCCAGCAGCTTAGCTGCCAGGGGGCATGGCTACACCTTC. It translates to CASSLAARGHGYTF.

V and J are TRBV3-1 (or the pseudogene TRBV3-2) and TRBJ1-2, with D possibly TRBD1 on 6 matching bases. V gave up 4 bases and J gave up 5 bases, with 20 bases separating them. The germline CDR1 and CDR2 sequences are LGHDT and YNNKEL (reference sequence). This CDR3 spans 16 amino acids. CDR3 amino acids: CASSLTGTSTHYGYTF. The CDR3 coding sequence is TGTGCCAGCAGCCTGACAGGTACCAGTACGCATTATGGCTACACCTTC.

CDR3 protein: CAWSPSGSFTLHF. CDR3 bases: TGTGCCTGGAGCCCAAGCGGATCCTTCACCCTCCACTTT. The chain carries TRBV30 and TRBJ1-6, with D uncertain. CDR1 GTSNPN and CDR2 SVGIG come from the germline V gene (reference sequence). V shed 3 bases and J shed 14 bases, with 17 bases lying between them. CDR3 length: 13 amino acids.

This CDR3 is CAIRDTQETQYF. As DNA, the CDR3 is TGTGCCATCAGGGACACCCAAGAGACCCAGTACTTC. V gene TRBV10-3 combines with J gene TRBJ2-5; D might be TRBD1 (5 bases). V was trimmed by 6 bases and J by 1 base, leaving 6 bases between them. The CDR3 is made up of 12 amino acids. Per the germline V gene, CDR1 is ENHRY and CDR2 is SYGVKD.

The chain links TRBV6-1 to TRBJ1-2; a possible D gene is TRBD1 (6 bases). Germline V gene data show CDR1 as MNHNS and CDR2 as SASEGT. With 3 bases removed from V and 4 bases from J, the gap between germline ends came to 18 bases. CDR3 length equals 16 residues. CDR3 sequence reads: CASSDGVRGEIYGYTF. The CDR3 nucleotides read TGTGCCAGCAGTGATGGGGTCAGGGGAGAAATCTATGGCTACACCTTC.

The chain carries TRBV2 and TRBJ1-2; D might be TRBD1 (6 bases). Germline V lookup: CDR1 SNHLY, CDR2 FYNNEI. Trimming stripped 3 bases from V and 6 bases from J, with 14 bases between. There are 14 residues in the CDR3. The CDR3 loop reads CASSEVAGANGYTF. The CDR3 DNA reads TGTGCCAGCAGTGAGGTGGCAGGGGCGAATGGCTACACCTTC.

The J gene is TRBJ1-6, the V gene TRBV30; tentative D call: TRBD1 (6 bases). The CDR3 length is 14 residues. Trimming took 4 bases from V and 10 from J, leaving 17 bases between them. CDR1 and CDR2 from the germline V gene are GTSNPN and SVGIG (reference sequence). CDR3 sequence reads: CAWTLRGWRSPLHF. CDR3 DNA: TGTGCCTGGACTTTAAGGGGGTGGAGATCACCCCTCCACTTT.